The 14 T cell receptor beta chains below were found in one sample sequenced in a study of regulatory T cells in long-lasting Graves disease. Sample time point: newly diagnosed GD, antithyroid drugs for less than 3 months. Isolated PBMC RNA provided the starting material for the TCR library. Combining iRepertoire HTBI primers with Arm-PCR of CDR3 regions, the authors built TCR beta libraries. TCRdb used MiXCR to reprocess the multiplex PCR reads, holding one entry per CDR3 protein. The data show roughly 430,000 distinct CDR3 sequences, with 16% seen just once and roughly 10% held by the top ten. A further study also used this sample, focusing on T cells in Graves' hyperthyroidism and ophthalmopathy.

Material: peripheral blood mononuclear cells (PBMCs), obtained at new diagnosis, from a patient treated with antithyroid drugs. The receptors stem from a woman under 40 with Graves disease.

The gene calls are TRBV11-2 and TRBJ1-2; D possibly corresponds to TRBD1 (5 bases). CDR3 length: 15 amino acids. From germline, CDR1 is SGHAT and CDR2 FQNNGV. Trimming left V 3 bases short and J 3 bases short, with 14 bases between. Written as DNA, the CDR3 is TGTGCCAGCAGCTTCATACGGGGGTACGACTATGGCTACACCTTC. Amino acid sequence: CASSFIRGYDYGYTF.

There are a few counts of this clonotype. This chain links TRBV9 with TRBJ2-2; 7 bases agree with TRBD2. Germline CDR1 and CDR2: SGDLS and YYNGEE. The CDR3 totals 18 residues. Trimming at V came to 3 bases and at J to 6 bases, leaving 17 bases not matched to a gene. Here the CDR3 reads CASSAPKRGRALAGELFF. CDR3 sequence (DNA): TGTGCCAGCAGCGCTCCTAAGAGAGGGAGGGCCCTGGCCGGGGAGCTGTTTTTT.

This sequence joins TRBV29-1 and TRBJ2-1, with 7 nucleotides matching TRBD2. The CDR3 covers 10 residues. The germline V gene has CDR1 SQVTM and CDR2 ANQGSEA. After removal of 7 bases from V and 7 bases from J, the junction contained 1 base not matched to a gene. The CDR3 region has the DNA TGCAGCGGGGGACTAAATGAGCAGTTCTTC. Translated, it gives CSGGLNEQFF.

This clonotype was detected only a few times. This chain uses TRBV20-1 with TRBJ2-2; D ambiguous. CDR3 size: 14 residues. V gave up 6 bases and J gave up 2 bases, with 13 bases separating them. Germline-derived CDR1 and CDR2 are DFQATT and SNEGSKA (reference sequence). CDR3 sequence (DNA): TGCAGTGCACTTACGATGGACAACACCGGGGAGCTGTTTTTT. It encodes CSALTMDNTGELFF.

Worth noting for this clonotype: A read error may be the cause here, since a much bigger clone is one base away. CDR3 sequence (DNA): TGTGCCAGCAGCCAAGGGAAAAATCAGCCCCAGTATTTT. This codes for CASSQGKNQPQYF. The gene calls are TRBV3-1 and TRBJ1-5, with D hard to call. The DNA end is a closer match to TRBJ2-3, so the J assignment may be wrong. This CDR3 has 13 residues. CDR1 LGHDT and CDR2 YNNKEL come from the germline V gene (reference sequence).

This clonotype was picked up a small number of times. V gene TRBV12-3 or TRBV12-4 combines with J gene TRBJ1-4; possible D gene TRBD1, 5 bases. V was pared by 8 bases and J by 7 bases, with 17 bases between. The CDR3 consists of 14 residues. This CDR3 is CASLPGGGPEKLFF. CDR3 sequence (DNA): TGTGCCAGCCTACCCGGGGGGGGTCCTGAAAAACTGTTTTTT.

The chain joins TRBV12-5 to TRBJ2-4, with D possibly called TRBD1 or TRBD2 (5 bases each). This CDR3 region has 17 residues. V dropped 7 bases and J dropped 6 bases, with 25 bases sitting between them. Germline V gives CDR1 LGHNT, CDR2 FRNRAP. The CDR3 sequence: CASDPNGERGVLNIQYF. DNA of the CDR3: TGTGCTAGTGACCCCAACGGGGAGAGGGGTGTTTTAAACATTCAGTACTTC.

There are many counts of this clonotype. This chain joins TRBV13 and TRBJ2-5; D ambiguous. Trimming removed 6 bases at V and 2 bases at J, with 10 bases between. Germline-derived CDR1 and CDR2 are PRHDT and FYEKMQ (reference sequence). The CDR3 runs 13 residues. CDR3 region: CASRVLGQETQYF. CDR3 coding DNA: TGTGCCAGCAGGGTCCTGGGGCAAGAGACCCAGTACTTC.

Ten or more counts support this clonotype. The chain employs TRBV5-8 and TRBJ2-7; 7 positions match TRBD1. The CDR3 loop spans 14 amino acids. J gave up 2 bases and V 4 bases, and 6 bases lay outside the gene matches. Germline CDR1 SGHTS, CDR2 YDEGEE. CDR3 sequence (DNA): TGTGCCAGCAGCCAAGACAGGGCCACCTACGAGCAGTACTTC. Translating it yields CASSQDRATYEQYF.

Many counts were recorded for this clonotype. The gene calls are TRBV7-9 and TRBJ1-1; 7 positions match TRBD1. The germline CDR1 and CDR2 sequences are SEHNR and FQNEAQ (reference sequence). The CDR3 covers 15 residues. After removal of 5 bases from V and 1 base from J, the junction contained 7 bases not matched to a gene. CDR3 region: CASSHRGTRNTEAFF. CDR3 DNA: TGTGCCAGCAGCCACAGGGGAACAAGGAACACTGAAGCTTTCTTT.

The table lists this clonotype with many counts. The chain joins TRBV27 to TRBJ2-1; D gene uncertain. The CDR3 totals 14 residues. The V and J ends lost 2 bases and 4 bases respectively, with 9 bases between them. Per germline, CDR1 MNHEY and CDR2 SMNVEV (reference sequence). The CDR3 sequence: CASSLVGRYNEQFF. The CDR3 bases are TGTGCCAGCAGTTTAGTTGGCCGGTACAATGAGCAGTTCTTC.

The V and J genes are TRBV24-1 and TRBJ1-5; D is undetermined. Trimming cost V 2 bases and J 2 bases, with 9 bases left between them. CDR3 length equals 15 residues. In germline, CDR1 is KGHDR, CDR2 SFDVKD. The CDR3 reads CATSDSGRGNQPQHF. In DNA form, the CDR3 reads TGTGCCACCAGTGATTCCGGGCGCGGCAATCAGCCCCAGCATTTT.

This clonotype was detected ten times or more. The chain combines TRBV7-2 with TRBJ2-1; TRBD1 might be the D (6 bases). CDR3 length equals 16 residues. V gave up 3 bases and J gave up 5 bases, with 17 bases separating them. Germline lookup yields CDR1 SGHTA and CDR2 FQGNSA. CDR3 region: CASSFAGLDRNNEQFF. The CDR3 DNA follows: TGTGCCAGCAGCTTTGCCGGCCTGGACAGAAACAATGAGCAGTTCTTC.

This clonotype was seen repeatedly, ten times or more. The chain carries TRBV20-1 and TRBJ1-1; no reliable D call. This CDR3 is built from 14 residues. Germline CDR1 is DFQATT and CDR2 is SNEGSKA (reference sequence). The V end lost 3 bases, the J end lost 2 bases, and 13 bases lay between the germline ends. The CDR3 loop reads CSARRVKRNTEAFF. The CDR3 nucleotides are TGCAGTGCTAGGAGGGTAAAGAGAAACACTGAAGCTTTCTTT.